This is a list of T cell receptor beta chains from one sample in a study of blood T cell repertoires in COVID-19. TCRdb keeps only in-frame clones here, not all; method: immunoSEQ multiplex PCR. The profile shows 250,000 to 350,000 clones, approximately 83% of them singletons. Sequences were obtained from PBMCs or T cells enriched from blood (not recorded which). The receptor source for this set is a woman aged 25 to 45 who had recovered from COVID-19. Each CDR3 is given with its conserved first and last residue. The D gene is left open where the match is weak. Clone size appears in some rows only: once, few, many, or a class for an expanded clone.

D	J	size	V	DNA	CDR3
NA	TRBJ2-1	NA	TRBV27	TGTGCCAGCAGCAGGGTCGGGAATGAGCAGTTCTTC	CASSRVGNEQFF
NA	TRBJ2-1	NA	TRBV25-1	TGTGCCAGCAGGGGCTCGTGGAATGAGCAGTTCTTC	CASRGSWNEQFF
TRBD2	TRBJ2-1	NA	TRBV3-1/TRBV3-2	TGTGCCAGCAGCCCCACGGGACTAGCGGGGGGGAATGAGCAGTTCTTC	CASSPTGLAGGNEQFF
NA	TRBJ1-6	NA	TRBV24-1	TGTGCCACCAGTTCGGCTATCAGGGATTCACCCCTCCACTTT	CATSSAIRDSPLHF
TRBD2	TRBJ2-7	once	TRBV2	TGTGCCAGCAGTGAAGAAGAGGTAGCGGGACTCGGTGAGCAGTACTTC	CASSEEEVAGLGEQYF
NA	TRBJ2-1	few	TRBV27	TGTGCCAGCACCACTCACGGGTTTCCCTCTTCGGATGAGCAGTTCTTC	CASTTHGFPSSDEQFF
TRBD2	TRBJ2-3	NA	TRBV3-1/TRBV3-2	TGTGCCAGCAGCCAAGATCGGCTAGCGGGGGGGCCAGATACGCAGTATTTT	CASSQDRLAGGPDTQYF
TRBD1	TRBJ2-2	NA	TRBV19	TGTGCCAGTGGGACAGGGGATGGGGAGCTGTTTTTT	CASGTGDGELFF
NA	TRBJ2-3	once	TRBV27	TGTGCCAGCAGTTTAAGGACAGGGCAAACACGGGGGGCAGCGACGGCGCAGTATTTT	CASSLRTGQTRGAATAQYF
NA	TRBJ1-4	NA	TRBV4-1	TGCGCCAGCAGCCAAGCCTCCCCTCCCCTTAATGAAAAACTGTTTTTT	CASSQASPPLNEKLFF
NA	TRBJ1-1	NA	TRBV6-5	TGTGCCAGCAGTTCCGCACGAAACAGGGATCGGGCTGAAGCTTTCTTT	CASSSARNRDRAEAFF
TRBD2	TRBJ2-5	NA	TRBV7-3	TGTGCCAGCAGTCCTAAACTAGCGGGAAAAGAGACCCAGTACTTC	CASSPKLAGKETQYF
NA	TRBJ1-1	NA	TRBV7-9	TGTGCCAGCAGCCCTTTGTTTGAGACAGGCAACACTGAAGCTTTCTTT	CASSPLFETGNTEAFF
NA	TRBJ2-5	NA	TRBV3-1/TRBV3-2	TGTGCCAGCAGCCAATTCGAAGAGACCCAGTACTTC	CASSQFEETQYF
TRBD1	TRBJ1-1	NA	TRBV14	TGTGCCAGCAGCCAAGCAGGGGGCTTCACTGAAGCTTTCTTT	CASSQAGGFTEAFF
NA	TRBJ1-2	few	TRBV7-8	TGTGCCAGCAGCGTAGCCGCACAGGGTGGCTACACCTTC	CASSVAAQGGYTF
NA	TRBJ1-5	NA	TRBV2	TGTGCCAGCAGTGAACGTAGCAATCAGCCCCAGCATTTT	CASSERSNQPQHF
NA	TRBJ1-5	NA	TRBV28	TGTGCCAGCAGTTTATTTGCCACTTACAATCAGCCCCAGCATTTT	CASSLFATYNQPQHF
NA	TRBJ2-1	NA	TRBV7-3	TGTGCCAGCAGCTCTTCGTGGACTGTTCCTGAGCAGTTCTTC	CASSSSWTVPEQFF
NA	TRBJ1-4	once	TRBV5-8	TGTGCCAGCAGCTTGCAGACAGCAACTAATGAAAAACTGTTTTTT	CASSLQTATNEKLFF
NA	TRBJ1-1	NA	TRBV18	TGTGCCAGCTCACCATCTGCTCGGGCTGAAGCTTTCTTT	CASSPSARAEAFF
TRBD1	TRBJ2-5	NA	TRBV28	TGTGCCAGCAGTATTATGGACAGGGAAGAGACCCAGTACTTC	CASSIMDREETQYF
TRBD2	TRBJ2-1	NA	TRBV7-9	TGTGCCAGCAGCCAAGGACTAGCGGGAGTGGCGTACAATGAGCAGTTCTTC	CASSQGLAGVAYNEQFF
NA	TRBJ1-2	NA	TRBV6-5	TGTGCCAGCAGCCCAGACATCTACTATGGCTACACCTTC	CASSPDIYYGYTF
TRBD1	TRBJ2-1	NA	TRBV10-3	TGTGCCATCAAGAGAGGGGACAGTGCCTACAATGAGCAGTTCTTC	CAIKRGDSAYNEQFF